Described below is a single T cell receptor (beta chain) sequence and its context. What it recognizes is unknown. The CDR3 runs 13 residues. The germline V and J ends were trimmed by 5 bases and 2 bases, with 9 bases remaining between them. Germline V CDR1 and CDR2: SGHNT, YENEEA. The source of the sample is a study of cytomegalovirus exposure and HLA in healthy donors. Overall study results and limits: Later genetic work tied a missense DCLRE1C variant to beta-chain V and J trimming.

The PCR employed 60 Vbeta primers together with 13 Jbeta primers. Libraries were prepared by immunoSEQ multiplex PCR; TCRdb keeps only in-frame clonotypes and omits some of them. The profile shows 160,000 or so clones, approximately 81% of them singletons. Sequencing was done on a sample of PBMCs. The chain links TRBV11-3 to TRBJ1-1; D not certain. The sequence was obtained from a woman aged 18-29 years in good health and CMV-seronegative. The CDR3 DNA reads TGTGCCAGCAGCCCCCGAGTTAACACTGAAGCTTTCTTT. Encoded protein: CASSPRVNTEAFF.